This TCR beta chain derives from a study of T cell responses to AZD1222 COVID-19 vaccine. Sequencing used immunoSEQ multiplex PCR; TCRdb keeps in-frame clones, though not all of them. This sample has 140,000 to 150,000 clones, with about 90% found just once. The germline gives CDR1 LGHDT, CDR2 YNNKEL (reference sequence). This CDR3 is 14 amino acids long. V was trimmed by 8 bases and J by 0 bases, leaving 13 bases between them. The source material was peripheral blood, sampled on day 0 of AZD1222 vaccination. The V call is TRBV3-1 (or the pseudogene TRBV3-2), the J call TRBJ1-1; D unclear. This TCR came from an adult in good health. CDR3 region: CASYLGVVNTEAFF. CDR3 in DNA: TGTGCCAGCTACCTCGGGGTGGTGAACACTGAAGCTTTCTTT.